A selection of T cell receptor beta chains follows, all from one sample in a study of T cell responses to AZD1222 COVID-19 vaccine. Data came from immunoSEQ multiplex PCR; TCRdb stores just in-frame clones and leaves some out. The table records over 100,000 clones, around 86% of them present only once. Source: peripheral blood, taken on day 0 of AZD1222 vaccination. The source of these receptors is an adult in good health. The CDR3 runs from the conserved cysteine through the conserved F or W. D genes are given only for firm matches. Not every row has a clone size; where given, it reads once, few, many or a size class.

v_gene	j_gene	d_gene	abundance	CDR3nt	CDR3aa
TRBV6-6	TRBJ2-1	TRBD2	NA	TGTGCCAGCAGTTACTCGGCGGGGGGAATGAATGAGCAGTTCTTC	CASSYSAGGMNEQFF
TRBV11-2	TRBJ2-1	TRBD2	NA	TGTGCCAGCAGCCACCTAGCGGGGGGTGGCAATGAGCAGTTCTTC	CASSHLAGGGNEQFF
TRBV7-9	TRBJ1-5	NA	NA	TGTGCCAGCAGCTTATGGGGGGGCAATCAGCCCCAGCATTTT	CASSLWGGNQPQHF
TRBV6-1	TRBJ1-4	NA	once	TGTGCCAGCAGTGACCGGACAGAGGCTGAGAATGAAAAACTGTTTTTT	CASSDRTEAENEKLFF
TRBV11-2	TRBJ1-6	NA	NA	TGTGCCAGCAGCTTTACCCCCTCGGGGTCACCCCTCCACTTT	CASSFTPSGSPLHF
TRBV5-4	TRBJ1-1	NA	NA	TGTGCCAGCAGCTTGGCAATAGGGGACACTGAAGCTTTCTTT	CASSLAIGDTEAFF
TRBV15	TRBJ2-5	NA	once	TGTGCCACCAGCAGAGCTACAGGGCACCAAGAGACCCAGTACTTC	CATSRATGHQETQYF
TRBV28	TRBJ1-2	TRBD1	NA	TGTGCCAGCAGTCTCGAGGGACAGGGGAATGGCTACACCTTC	CASSLEGQGNGYTF
TRBV27	TRBJ1-6	NA	NA	TGTGCCAGCAGTTCGCCGGGGCCTTATAATTCACCCCTCCACTTT	CASSSPGPYNSPLHF
TRBV27	TRBJ1-5	TRBD1	NA	TGTGCCAGCCCCCCCGGGACAGGGGTCCGATCGGGCAATCAGCCCCAGCATTTT	CASPPGTGVRSGNQPQHF
TRBV19	TRBJ2-3	TRBD2	NA	TGTGCCAGTAGTATTAGGGGACTAGCGGGGGGCATCCTCGGCAGCACAGATACGCAGTATTTT	CASSIRGLAGGILGSTDTQYF
TRBV4-3	TRBJ2-6	NA	NA	TGCGCCAGCAGCCAAGGTGAGGGGGCTGGGGCCAACGTCCTGACTTTC	CASSQGEGAGANVLTF
TRBV6-5	TRBJ1-6	NA	NA	TGTGCCAGCGCCCAGGGACTCGAAAATTCACCCCTCCACTTT	CASAQGLENSPLHF
TRBV7-2	TRBJ2-7	TRBD1	NA	TGTGCCAGCAGCTTAGCAGGGGGCCACGAGCAGTACTTC	CASSLAGGHEQYF
TRBV9	TRBJ2-7	TRBD1	few	TGTGCCAGCAGCGTAGATGGGACAGGGGCGGGCGAGCAGTACTTC	CASSVDGTGAGEQYF
TRBV19	TRBJ1-5	TRBD1	once	TGTGCCAGTAGCAGGGGGGAGTGGGGCAATCAGCCCCAGCATTTT	CASSRGEWGNQPQHF
TRBV5-1	TRBJ2-1	NA	NA	TGCGCCAGCAGCTTGCTGGACACAGGGAGTGAGCAGTTCTTC	CASSLLDTGSEQFF
TRBV7-2	TRBJ2-7	NA	NA	TGTGCCAGCAGCTTAGGGCCCGGGGACGAGCAGTACTTC	CASSLGPGDEQYF
TRBV4-3	TRBJ1-2	TRBD1	NA	TGCGCCAGCAGCCATGAACCGGGACAGGGGGCCGGTGGCTACACCTTC	CASSHEPGQGAGGYTF
TRBV19	TRBJ1-5	TRBD1	NA	TGTGCCAGTAGTATAATTTTACAGGGGCCAAATCAGCCCCAGCATTTT	CASSIILQGPNQPQHF
TRBV5-1	TRBJ1-5	NA	once	TGCGCCAGCAGCTTGGAAGGTGATAGCAATCAGCCCCAGCATTTT	CASSLEGDSNQPQHF
TRBV6-2/TRBV6-3	TRBJ1-3	NA	NA	TGTGCCAGCAGCCCACCGGACAGCCAGGGAAACACCATATATTTT	CASSPPDSQGNTIYF
TRBV9	TRBJ1-3	NA	NA	TGTGCCAGCAGCGTAGTTGGGGGGATCTCTGGAAACACCATATATTTT	CASSVVGGISGNTIYF
TRBV5-8	TRBJ1-6	TRBD1	NA	TGTGCCAGCAGCCTGGGACAGGGGGGTTCACCCCTCCACTTT	CASSLGQGGSPLHF
TRBV6-5	TRBJ2-1	NA	few	TGTGCCAGTCACATGGGGGGGCTCCAGTTCTTC	CASHMGGLQFF
TRBV3-1/TRBV3-2	TRBJ1-3	TRBD1	NA	TGTGCCAGCAGCCATTTGACAGGGGCGGGAAACACCATATATTTT	CASSHLTGAGNTIYF
TRBV3-1/TRBV3-2	TRBJ1-2	NA	NA	TGTGCCAGCAGCCCGGCAGACGCCGCGGGGGCCTATGGCTACACCTTC	CASSPADAAGAYGYTF
TRBV18	TRBJ1-5	TRBD1	NA	TGTGCCAGCTCGCTGGACAGGGATCAGCCCCAGCATTTT	CASSLDRDQPQHF
TRBV5-1	TRBJ2-7	NA	NA	TGCGCCAGCAGCTTGTTCGGCGGGGACCCCTACGAGCAGTACTTC	CASSLFGGDPYEQYF
TRBV28	TRBJ1-2	NA	once	TGTGCCAGCAGTTTAGTACAGATTAACTATGGCTACACCTTC	CASSLVQINYGYTF
TRBV28	TRBJ1-1	TRBD1	NA	TGTGCCAGCAGGCGACAGGGCTTTCGTAACACTGAAGCTTTCTTT	CASRRQGFRNTEAFF
TRBV6-5	TRBJ1-1	NA	NA	TGTGCCAGCAGTTACATGACTGAAGCTTTCTTT	CASSYMTEAFF
TRBV10-3	TRBJ1-3	NA	NA	TGTGCCATCAGTGAGACGGCCCGGAGGTTTAACACCATATATTTT	CAISETARRFNTIYF
TRBV5-1	TRBJ2-7	TRBD2	NA	TGCGCCAGCAGCTTACCCGGGACTAGCGGGGGAAGGGGATCCTACGAGCAGTACTTC	CASSLPGTSGGRGSYEQYF
TRBV7-6	TRBJ1-3	NA	NA	TGTGCCAGCAGCCGGGGGGGAGGGAATGGAAACACCATATATTTT	CASSRGGGNGNTIYF
TRBV5-6	TRBJ2-6	NA	once	TGTGCCAGCAGCTTGGGACTGGAATCTGGGGCCAACGTCCTGACTTTC	CASSLGLESGANVLTF
TRBV9	TRBJ2-3	TRBD2	NA	TGTGCCAGCAGCGTAGAGCCCAGCGGGGGGGTCGGAACAGATACGCAGTATTTT	CASSVEPSGGVGTDTQYF
TRBV5-1	TRBJ2-5	TRBD2	NA	TGCGCCAGCAGCTTGTCATGGGGAGGGAACCAAGAGACCCAGTACTTC	CASSLSWGGNQETQYF
TRBV25-1	TRBJ1-2	TRBD1	once	TGTGCCAGCAGTCCATGGACAGGGGGCAACGGCTACACCTTC	CASSPWTGGNGYTF
TRBV28	TRBJ1-1	NA	NA	TGTGCCAGCAGTTACCAATACGAACAGGGATCCGCGGCTTTCTTT	CASSYQYEQGSAAFF
TRBV19	TRBJ2-7	TRBD1	few	TGTGCCAGTAGTTTCTCCGGGACAGGAACCTACGAGCAGTACTTC	CASSFSGTGTYEQYF
TRBV18	TRBJ2-1	TRBD1	NA	TGTGCCAGCTCAGAGGGACAGTACAATGAGCAGTTCTTC	CASSEGQYNEQFF
TRBV5-5	TRBJ2-5	NA	NA	TGTGCCAGCAGCCGTCTCCCGGTGGAGACCCAGTACTTC	CASSRLPVETQYF
TRBV10-1	TRBJ1-1	NA	NA	TGCGCCAGCAGCCAGCACCAGGGAATGAACACTGAAGCTTTCTTT	CASSQHQGMNTEAFF
TRBV7-2	TRBJ2-5	TRBD2	NA	TGTGCCGGTAGCGGGGGGGCGACCCAGTACTTC	CAGSGGATQYF
TRBV5-1	TRBJ2-5	TRBD1	NA	TGCGCCAGCAAGGACAGGGCAGGAGGAGAGACCCAGTACTTC	CASKDRAGGETQYF
TRBV9	TRBJ2-3	NA	NA	TGTGCCAGCAGCGTCTCGCCTGGGACAGATACGCAGTATTTT	CASSVSPGTDTQYF
TRBV7-9	TRBJ1-6	NA	NA	TGTGCCAGCAGCCGCTCGGCCGGGGCAGCCTCCCATTCACCCCTCCACTTT	CASSRSAGAASHSPLHF
TRBV20-1	TRBJ1-1	NA	NA	TGCAGTGCTAGAGAAAACACTGAAGCTTTCTTT	CSARENTEAFF